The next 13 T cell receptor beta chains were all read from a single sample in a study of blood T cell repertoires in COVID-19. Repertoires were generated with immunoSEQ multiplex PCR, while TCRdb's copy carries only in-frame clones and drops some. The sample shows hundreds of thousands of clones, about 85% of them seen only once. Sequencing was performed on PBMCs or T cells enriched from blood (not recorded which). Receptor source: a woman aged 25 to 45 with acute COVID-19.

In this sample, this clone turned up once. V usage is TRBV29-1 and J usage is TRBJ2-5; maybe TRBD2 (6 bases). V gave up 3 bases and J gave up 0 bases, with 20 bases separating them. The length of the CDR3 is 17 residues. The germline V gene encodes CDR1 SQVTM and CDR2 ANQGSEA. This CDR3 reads CSVDGFFLAHHQETQYF. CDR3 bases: TGCAGCGTTGATGGGTTTTTTCTAGCGCACCACCAAGAGACCCAGTACTTC.

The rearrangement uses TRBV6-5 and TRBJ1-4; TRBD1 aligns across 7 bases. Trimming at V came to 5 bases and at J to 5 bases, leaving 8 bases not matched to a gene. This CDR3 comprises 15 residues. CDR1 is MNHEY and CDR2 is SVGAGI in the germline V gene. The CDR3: CASSTATGTNEKLFF. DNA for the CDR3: TGTGCCAGCAGTACCGCGACAGGGACCAATGAAAAACTGTTTTTT.

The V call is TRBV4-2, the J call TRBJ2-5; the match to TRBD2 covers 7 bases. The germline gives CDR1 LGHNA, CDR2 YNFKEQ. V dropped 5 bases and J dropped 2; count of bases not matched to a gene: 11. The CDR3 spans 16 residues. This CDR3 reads CASSEIGGESQETQYF. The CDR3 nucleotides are TGTGCCAGCAGCGAAATTGGGGGGGAAAGTCAAGAGACCCAGTACTTC.

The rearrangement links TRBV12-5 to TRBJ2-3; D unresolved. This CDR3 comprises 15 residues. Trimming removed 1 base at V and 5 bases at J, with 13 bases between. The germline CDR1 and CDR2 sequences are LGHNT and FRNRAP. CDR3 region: CASGLAPSSRDTQYF. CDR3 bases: TGTGCTAGTGGTTTGGCCCCCTCGTCCCGAGATACGCAGTATTTT.

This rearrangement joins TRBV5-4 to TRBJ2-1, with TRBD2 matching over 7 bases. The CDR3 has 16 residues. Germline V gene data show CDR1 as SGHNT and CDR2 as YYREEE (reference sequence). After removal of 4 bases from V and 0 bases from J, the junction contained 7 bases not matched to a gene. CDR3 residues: CASSRAGGSSYNEQFF. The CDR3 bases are TGTGCCAGCAGCCGGGCGGGCGGGAGCTCCTACAATGAGCAGTTCTTC.

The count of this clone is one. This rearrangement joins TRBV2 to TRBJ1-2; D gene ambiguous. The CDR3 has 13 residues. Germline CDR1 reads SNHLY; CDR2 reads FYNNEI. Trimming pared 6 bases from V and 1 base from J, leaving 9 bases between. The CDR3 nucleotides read TGTGCCAGCAGGGTCCCCAGTAACTATGGCTACACCTTC. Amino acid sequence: CASRVPSNYGYTF.

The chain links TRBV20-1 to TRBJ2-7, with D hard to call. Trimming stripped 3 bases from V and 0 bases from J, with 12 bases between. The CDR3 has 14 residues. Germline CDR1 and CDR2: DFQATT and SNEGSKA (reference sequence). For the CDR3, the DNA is TGCAGTGCTAGTAACGTGGCACGCTCCTACGAGCAGTACTTC. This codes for CSASNVARSYEQYF.

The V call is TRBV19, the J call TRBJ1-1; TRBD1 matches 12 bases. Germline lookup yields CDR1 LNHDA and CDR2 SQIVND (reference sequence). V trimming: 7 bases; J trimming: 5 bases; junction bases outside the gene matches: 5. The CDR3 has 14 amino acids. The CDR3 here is CASTRDRGRTEAFF. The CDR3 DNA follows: TGTGCCAGTACCAGGGACAGGGGGCGAACTGAAGCTTTCTTT.

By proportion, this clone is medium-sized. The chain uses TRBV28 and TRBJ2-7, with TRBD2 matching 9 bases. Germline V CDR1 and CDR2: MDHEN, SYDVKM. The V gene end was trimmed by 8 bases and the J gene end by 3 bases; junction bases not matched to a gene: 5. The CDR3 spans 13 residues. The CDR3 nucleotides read TGTGCCAGCGGGACTAGCATCCTCTACGAGCAGTACTTC. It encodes CASGTSILYEQYF.

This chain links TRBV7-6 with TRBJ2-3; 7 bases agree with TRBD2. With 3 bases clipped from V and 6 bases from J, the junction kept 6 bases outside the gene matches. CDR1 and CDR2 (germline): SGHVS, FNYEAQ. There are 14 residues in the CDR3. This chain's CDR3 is CASSFYGGSDTQYF. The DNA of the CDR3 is TGTGCCAGCAGCTTTTACGGGGGGTCGGATACGCAGTATTTT.

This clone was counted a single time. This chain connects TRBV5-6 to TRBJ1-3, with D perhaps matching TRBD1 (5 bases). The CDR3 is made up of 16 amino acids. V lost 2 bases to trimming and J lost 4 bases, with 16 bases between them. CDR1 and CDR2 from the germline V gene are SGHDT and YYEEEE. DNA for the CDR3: TGTGCCAGCAGCTTTACAGGAACCCGGCGGGGAAACACCATATATTTT. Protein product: CASSFTGTRRGNTIYF.

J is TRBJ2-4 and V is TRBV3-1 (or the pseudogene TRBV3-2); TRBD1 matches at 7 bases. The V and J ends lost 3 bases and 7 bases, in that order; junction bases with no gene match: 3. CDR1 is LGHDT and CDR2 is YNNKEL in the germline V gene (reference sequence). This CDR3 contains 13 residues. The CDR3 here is CASSHGQVNIQYF. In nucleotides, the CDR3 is TGTGCCAGCAGCCACGGACAGGTTAACATTCAGTACTTC.

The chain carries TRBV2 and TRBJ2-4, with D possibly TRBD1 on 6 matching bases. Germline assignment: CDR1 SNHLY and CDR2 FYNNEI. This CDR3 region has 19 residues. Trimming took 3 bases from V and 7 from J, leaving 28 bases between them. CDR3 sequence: CASSEPRGGLLVRGNIQYF. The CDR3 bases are TGTGCCAGCAGTGAGCCCCGCGGCGGGTTACTAGTAAGGGGGAACATTCAGTACTTC.